Listed below are T cell receptor beta chains from one sample, sequenced in a study of human T cells and chemical hapten exposure. TCRdb itself ran the RACE reads through MiXCR, one entry per CDR3 protein. The top ten hold over 2% of the sample, which has 150,000 to 200,000 distinct CDR3 sequences, around a quarter seen once. The material sequenced was whole blood, taken in connection with sensitization to the hapten diphenylcyclopropenone (DPC). These receptors originate from a woman between 40 and 55 years old with alopecia areata. Some clones in this sample may be carry-over from other donors' samples. Both conserved end residues are part of each CDR3. Fields, in order: V gene, D gene, CDR3 protein. D genes are given only for firm matches.

TRBV4-2 TRBD2 CASSRRRAGDHEQYF
TRBV6-5 . CASSQYYRAEQYF
TRBV6-1 . CASSESWLGNQPQHF
TRBV7-2 TRBD1 CASSSRTGSSGANVLTF
TRBV24-1 . CATSDAFGYNEQFF
TRBV20-1 . CSARDPASGLSGSGNTIYF
TRBV6-2/TRBV6-3 . CASRRQVEAFF
TRBV12-3/TRBV12-4 . CASSFRWTGEKLFF
TRBV7-9 . CASSLGGINQETQYF
TRBV29-1 . CSAEGGAGDTQYF
TRBV4-3 . CASSQGRVGMAGEQFF
TRBV7-2 . CASSFTRAEQFF
TRBV7-3 TRBD1 CASSTTGGGSSPLHF
TRBV6-5 . CASSSGRVPGNSPLHF
TRBV4-1 . CASSQGQIGNTIYF
TRBV12-3/TRBV12-4 . CASRGASGNQPQHF